This T cell receptor (beta chain) was sequenced during a study of graft-versus-host responses after intestinal transplantation listed by TCRdb under 2021. About the investigation overall: The transplants that recipients received were multivisceral, liver-intestinal, or isolated intestinal. Rather than being sequenced by the commercial service, samples from a few later patients were sequenced in-house on an Illumina MiSeq and processed with MiXCR. Graft-versus-host and host-versus-graft alloreactive T cell clones were tracked in the graft, circulation and bone marrow after intestinal transplantation using bulk TCR-beta CDR3 sequencing. Of the 20 to 25 intestinal transplant recipients enrolled in the cohort, one of whom was a retransplant, 3 patients without pretransplant specimens were excluded. A peak of at least 4% donor T cells among recipient peripheral blood mononuclear cells was the definition used for donor T cell macrochimerism. Anti-thymocyte globulin induction was given to all recipients, followed by maintenance tacrolimus and steroids for around three years. To identify alloreactive clones, pre-transplant mixed lymphocyte reaction products were sequenced and then compared with unstimulated pre-transplant donor and recipient T cells. The full study reports these points: GvH clones were found in recipient bone marrow, and some of the GvH clones appeared earlier in ileal mucosa or blood, which is consistent with an intestinal mucosal origin. The relatively low number and heterogeneity of intestinal transplant patients limited the conclusions. High GvH to HvG T cell clonal ratios were observed in the allografts of patients with donor T cell macrochimerism. Early after transplant, declines in HvG clones were associated with peak levels of circulating GvH clones.

The sample's time point, from its label and the paper: cells obtained before transplantation from donor or recipient. CD3+CD4+ and CD3+CD8+ populations were FACS-sorted from unstimulated pre-transplant donor and recipient cells taken from spleen or lymph nodes. The sample holds a few counts of this clone. It lacks a known antigen. No base quality values were provided; no much bigger clone lies one nucleotide off. Libraries were prepared through the immunoSEQ multiplex PCR assay. For most patients, genomic DNA was isolated with the Qiagen DNeasy Blood and Tissue Kit and shipped frozen to Adaptive Biotechnologies for TCR sequencing. Adaptive Biotechnologies carried out high-throughput TCR-beta CDR3 sequencing of genomic DNA for most patients. On the authors' methods: TCR sequencing data were retrieved from Adaptive's ImmunoSEQ software for 18 patients, whereas three other patients were processed with MiXCR and VDJtools. CD4 versus CD8 sorting errors were corrected by removing sequences found in both subsets at a frequency ratio below 5:1. CDR3 nucleotide sequences shared by donor and recipient were removed because the origin of these sequences could not be assigned. To count as alloreactive, a clone needed at least 2-fold expansion over unstimulated cells and a minimum CFSE-low frequency of 0.002% (template counts) or 0.001% (read counts). Clones were considered mappable if detected in sequenced pre-transplant spleen, lymph node, or MLR CFSE-low populations of the donor or recipient. The cumulative frequency of alloreactive clones was calculated as a percentage of all sequences, weighted by copy number. In its TCRdb copy, this immuneACCESS table keeps in-frame sequences only and misses some clones. Where compared with another copy, unresolved V genes explain less than half of these, and the others have no known cause. The V and J calls and the clone size are those of that table, but D and trimming were determined from the DNA. This sample lists 65,000 to 100,000 clones; 80% to 95% were detected once. The ten largest clones take up about 0.4% of the sample.

Source: unstimulated CD8+ T cells sorted from spleen or lymph node cells, taken before transplant. The origin of this receptor is a human donor who was the organ donor for an intestinal transplant.

The DNA reads as follows: TGTGCCATCAGTGAGACAGGGGCAACCTATGGCTACACCTTC. This encodes CAISETGATYGYTF. The rearranged chain carries TRBV10-3 and TRBJ1-2; 7 bases in the junction line up with TRBD1. The CDR3 spans 14 residues, from the cysteine through the phenylalanine. Of the read, only the CDR3 DNA is kept; its 42 bases are in frame from base 1. Relative to germline, V is missing 2 bases and J is missing 4 bases, with 4 bases of the junction outside any gene match. As encoded in the germline V gene, CDR1 is ENHRY while CDR2 is SYGVKD.